Below are 7 T cell receptor beta chains sequenced from a single sample in a study of T cell repertoires in cytomegalovirus infection. Using its own MiXCR run on the reads, TCRdb lists one record per CDR3 protein. The data show 200,000 to 300,000 distinct CDR3 sequences, roughly 13% seen once. The sample taken for sequencing was PBMCs. The receptors here all came from a human donor in good health (CMV status not recorded). Some clones in this sample may be carry-over from other donors' samples.

In this sample, this clonotype turned up many times. V is TRBV12-3 or TRBV12-4 and J is TRBJ1-5, with D unclear. The CDR3 has 14 residues. The germline V and J ends were trimmed by 6 bases and 3 bases, with 12 bases remaining between them. The CDR3 loop reads CASSVGRINQPQHF. The DNA for the CDR3 is TGTGCCAGCAGCGTCGGACGGATCAATCAGCCCCAGCATTTT.

This clonotype appeared many times. The V gene is TRBV7-9, the J gene TRBJ2-3; D is undetermined. The germline CDR1 and CDR2 sequences are SEHNR and FQNEAQ (reference sequence). V lost 4 bases and J lost 2, with 10 bases in between. The CDR3 runs 14 residues. Here the CDR3 DNA reads TGTGCCAGCAGCTCTTGGCAGATCACAGATACGCAGTATTTT. It yields the protein CASSSWQITDTQYF.

This clonotype has a count of ten or more. The chain has TRBV7-9 and TRBJ1-1; maybe TRBD1 (6 bases). The germline V and J ends were trimmed by 4 bases and 8 bases, with 17 bases remaining between them. Germline assignment: CDR1 SEHNR and CDR2 FQNEAQ (reference sequence). The CDR3 spans 14 residues. CDR3 in DNA: TGTGCCAGCAGCTGGAAGGTCCGGACAGCAGAAGCTTTCTTT. Encoded protein: CASSWKVRTAEAFF.

This clonotype was counted at least ten times. The rearrangement uses TRBV6-1 and TRBJ2-3; no clear D. V was clipped by 7 bases and J by 1 base, with 9 bases between them. CDR3 size: 13 residues. Germline CDR1 MNHNS, CDR2 SASEGT. The CDR3 coding sequence is TGTGCCAGCATCTATGCGGGCACAGATACGCAGTATTTT. Translated: CASIYAGTDTQYF.

This clonotype was observed many times. The rearrangement uses TRBV10-3 and TRBJ1-2; 9 bases fit TRBD1. J lost 8 bases, V lost 7 bases, and 11 bases had no gene match. The CDR3 loop spans 14 amino acids. Germline V gives CDR1 ENHRY, CDR2 SYGVKD. CDR3 residues: CAIKPGQGEGGYTF. The CDR3 nucleotides read TGTGCCATCAAACCGGGACAGGGCGAGGGAGGCTACACCTTC.

In its sample, this clonotype was seen many times. This sequence joins TRBV15 and TRBJ2-7; TRBD2 matches 9 bases. The germline gives CDR1 LNHNV, CDR2 YYDKDF (reference sequence). This CDR3 is 13 amino acids long. V lost 0 bases and J lost 7; bases outside the gene matches: 1. The CDR3 sequence is CATSRDLAGEQYF. The CDR3 bases are TGTGCCACCAGCAGAGATCTAGCGGGAGAGCAGTACTTC.

Ten or more counts support this clonotype. The chain employs TRBV7-6 and TRBJ1-1; 7 bases match TRBD1. V was clipped by 1 base and J by 3 bases; unmatched bases: 11. In germline, CDR1 is SGHVS, CDR2 FNYEAQ. The CDR3 has 17 amino acids. CDR3 coding DNA: TGTGCCAGCAGCTTAGGGGAGGGAAACAGGGGCCACACTGAAGCTTTCTTT. This sequence encodes CASSLGEGNRGHTEAFF.